This record looks at one TCR beta chain sequence and its context. Time point reported: neoterminal ileum biopsy at postoperative endoscopy, about 6 months after surgery. Deletions cut 4 bases from V and 5 bases from J, with 11 bases between. Germline assignment: CDR1 MNHEY and CDR2 SVGAGI. This CDR3 comprises 14 residues. Data came from immunoSEQ multiplex PCR; TCRdb stores just in-frame clones and leaves some out. The sample contains under 20,000 clones, around 70% of which appear only once. This specimen belongs to a study of T cell repertoires in ileal Crohn's disease. The genes are TRBV6-5 and TRBJ2-2; TRBD1 might be the D (6 bases). The TCR sequence derives from an adult with Crohn's disease. Sequenced input: ileal tissue. The CDR3, as DNA: TGTGCCAGCAGTTCCCGCCAGGGGACCGGGGAGCTGTTTTTT. It codes for CASSSRQGTGELFF.